These T cell receptor beta chains were read from a single sample in a study of cytomegalovirus exposure and HLA in healthy donors. Repertoires were generated with immunoSEQ multiplex PCR, while TCRdb's copy carries only in-frame clones and drops some. This table has approximately 160,000 clones, around 96% appearing once. Input material: PBMCs. The receptors come from a woman in her late teens or twenties in good health and CMV-seronegative. Both conserved end residues are part of each CDR3. The order of the fields is J gene, V gene, D gene, clone size, CDR3 DNA, CDR3 protein. D genes are given only for firm matches. For some rows the clone size is stated as once, few or many, or as a class when expanded; others skip it.

TRBJ2-5 TRBV7-6 - - TGTGCCAGCAGCTCGGGGTTGGAAGAGACCCAGTACTTC CASSSGLEETQYF
TRBJ1-6 TRBV6-5 - - TGTGCCACCAGCCTGAGGGATCTCTATAATTCACCCCTCCACTTT CATSLRDLYNSPLHF
TRBJ2-3 TRBV7-9 - - TGTGCCAGCAGCCTGGGGCAGCTAGGGATAAATACGCAGTATTTT CASSLGQLGINTQYF
TRBJ1-1 TRBV20-1 - - TGCAGTGGGGCGTCCACTGAAGCTTTCTTT CSGASTEAFF
TRBJ2-7 TRBV7-3 TRBD1 - TGTGCCAGCAGCCAATCCGGGACAGGGACCTACGAGCAGTACTTC CASSQSGTGTYEQYF
TRBJ2-3 TRBV4-2 - - TGTGCCAGCAGCCAAGATCGAGATACGCAGTATTTT CASSQDRDTQYF
TRBJ1-2 TRBV7-8 - - TGTGCCAGCAGCTTAACGGGCAAGAGCCCGGGGGGCTACACCTTC CASSLTGKSPGGYTF
TRBJ2-7 TRBV4-3 - - TGCGCCAGCAGCCAAGATTTGGGGGGCTACGAGCAGTACTTC CASSQDLGGYEQYF
TRBJ1-6 TRBV2 - - TGTGCCAGCAGGGTTGACAACTTTAATTCACCCCTCCACTTT CASRVDNFNSPLHF
TRBJ1-2 TRBV14 - - TGTGCCAGCAGCCAAGCGGGGACAAGCGGGGGGAATGGCTACACCTTC CASSQAGTSGGNGYTF
TRBJ1-5 TRBV6-1 - - TGTGCCAGCAGTGGGGGCTGGGCAGGCCCCAATCAGCCCCAGCATTTT CASSGGWAGPNQPQHF
TRBJ1-1 TRBV9 - - TGTGCCAGCAGCGTAGAAAGCCAGAACACTGAAGCTTTCTTT CASSVESQNTEAFF
TRBJ2-2 TRBV6-5 - - TGTGCCAGCAGCCGGGGGATTCGAACAGGCGGGGAGCTGTTTTTT CASSRGIRTGGELFF
TRBJ1-2 TRBV4-2 - - TGTGCCAGCAGCCAAGATCCCGGCTATGGCTACACCTTC CASSQDPGYGYTF
TRBJ2-5 TRBV5-1 TRBD2 - TGCGCCAGCAGCCCACCCGGACTAGCTGCAAATCAAGAGACCCAGTACTTC CASSPPGLAANQETQYF
TRBJ1-1 TRBV5-4 - - TGTGCCAGCAGCTGGGGGGGCGCGCTGGACACTGAAGCTTTCTTT CASSWGGALDTEAFF
TRBJ2-3 TRBV2 TRBD2 - TGTGCCAGCAGCCCCGGGGGGGCGGGCACAGATACGCAGTATTTT CASSPGGAGTDTQYF
TRBJ1-1 TRBV5-4 TRBD1 - TGTGCCAGCAGCCACCGACAGGGTGGGGTGAACACTGAAGCTTTCTTT CASSHRQGGVNTEAFF
TRBJ2-7 TRBV9 TRBD2 - TGTGCCAGCAGCGTAGATAGCGGGGGGGCCGGGGAGCAGTACTTC CASSVDSGGAGEQYF
TRBJ1-2 TRBV7-3 TRBD1 once TGTGCCAGCAGCTCCCGGGACAGGGCGGGCTACACCTTC CASSSRDRAGYTF
TRBJ2-6 TRBV5-1 - - TGCGCCAGCAGCTTGGTTACAGGAAGCACGTCTGGGGCCAACGTCCTGACTTTC CASSLVTGSTSGANVLTF
TRBJ2-7 TRBV11-2 - - TGTGCCAGCAGCCCCGGACAGTCCAGCTCCTACGAGCAGTACTTC CASSPGQSSSYEQYF
TRBJ2-7 TRBV5-1 - - TGCGCCAGCAGCTTGCTACAGGGTTACGAGCAGTACTTC CASSLLQGYEQYF
TRBJ1-4 TRBV4-3 - - TGCGCCAGCAGCCAAGATACGGGTTTTGAAAAACTGTTTTTT CASSQDTGFEKLFF
TRBJ1-2 TRBV4-1 - - TGCGCCAGCAGCCAAGTTTCTACAGCTAACTATGGCTACACCTTC CASSQVSTANYGYTF
TRBJ1-5 TRBV2 TRBD1 - TGTGCCAGCAGGGAATCGACAGGGGGCTATCAGCCCCAGCATTTT CASRESTGGYQPQHF
TRBJ2-1 TRBV19 - - TGTGCCAGTAGTATATCGTGGAGGACAGCCTCCTACAATGAGCAGTTCTTC CASSISWRTASYNEQFF
TRBJ2-1 TRBV5-6 - - TGTGCCAGCAGCTTGGCGGGTACGACCAACAATGAGCAGTTCTTC CASSLAGTTNNEQFF
TRBJ2-3 TRBV5-6 - - TGTGCCAGCAGCTTGATTCAATTTAGTCCCCGTAGCACAGATACGCAGTATTTT CASSLIQFSPRSTDTQYF
TRBJ2-1 TRBV7-3 - once TGTGCCAGCAGCTTTAGTCGGGACAATGAGCAGTTCTTC CASSFSRDNEQFF
TRBJ1-4 TRBV7-2 - - TGTGCCAGCAGCTTAAGTGGCCGTCCTAATGAAAAACTGTTTTTT CASSLSGRPNEKLFF
TRBJ1-4 TRBV7-9 - - TGTGCCAGCAGCTTGGGCAGGGGTGCTGAAAAACTGTTTTTT CASSLGRGAEKLFF
TRBJ2-7 TRBV9 TRBD2 - TGTGCCAGCAGCGGCTCGGGGGGGCCTTACGAGCAGTACTTC CASSGSGGPYEQYF
TRBJ1-1 TRBV4-1 - - TGCGCCAGCAGCCAAGGATCGGGGAAGGACAGGAACACTGAAGCTTTCTTT CASSQGSGKDRNTEAFF
TRBJ1-2 TRBV29-1 TRBD1 once TGCAGCGTTGACAGGGGGGATTATGGCTACACCTTC CSVDRGDYGYTF
TRBJ2-7 TRBV6-5 - - TGTGCCAGCAGTTACTCGATCATCGAGACCTACGAGCAGTACTTC CASSYSIIETYEQYF
TRBJ2-1 TRBV7-2 TRBD2 once TGTGCCAGCAGCTTAGCGCGGGGGAGCTCCTACAATGAGCAGTTCTTC CASSLARGSSYNEQFF
TRBJ2-7 TRBV6-1 - - TGTGCCAGCAAGGGACAAGGGCCGACTTCCTACGAGCAGTACTTC CASKGQGPTSYEQYF
TRBJ2-3 TRBV6-1 TRBD2 - TGTGCCAGCAGTGGGGGGACGGGACTAGCATTGGATACGCAGTATTTT CASSGGTGLALDTQYF
TRBJ2-7 TRBV4-3 - - TGCGCCAGCAGCCAAGATCCTGTCGCAGGGACCTACGAGCAGTACTTC CASSQDPVAGTYEQYF
TRBJ1-6 TRBV27 - few TGTGCCAGTGCCCGGGACACCTATAATTCACCCCTCCACTTT CASARDTYNSPLHF
TRBJ1-5 TRBV19 TRBD1 - TGTGCCAGTAGTGACCGGACAGGGGGTTGGGAGCCCCAGCATTTT CASSDRTGGWEPQHF
TRBJ2-5 TRBV7-3 TRBD2 - TGTGCCAGCAGTCGTACTAGCGGGGGACCCGGGGAGACCCAGTACTTC CASSRTSGGPGETQYF
TRBJ2-5 TRBV27 TRBD1 - TGTGCCAGCAGTTGGGACAGACAAGAGACCCAGTACTTC CASSWDRQETQYF
TRBJ2-5 TRBV5-1 - - TGCGCCAGCAGCGTAGACCAAGAGACCCAGTACTTC CASSVDQETQYF
TRBJ1-1 TRBV20-1 TRBD1 few TGCAGTGCTCCAGACAGGGTTGAAGCTTTCTTT CSAPDRVEAFF
TRBJ2-1 TRBV7-2 TRBD2 - TGTGCCAGCAGCTTAAGATCGGTGCTAGCGGGGAGGTTCTTC CASSLRSVLAGRFF
TRBJ1-1 TRBV6-5 - - TGTGCCAGCACTCGCAGGGCGAACACTGAAGCTTTCTTT CASTRRANTEAFF
TRBJ2-7 TRBV11-2 TRBD1 - TGTGCCAGCAGCTCTGGACAGGCTGGCTCCTACGAGCAGTACTTC CASSSGQAGSYEQYF
TRBJ2-1 TRBV7-3 TRBD2 - TGTGCCAGCAGCTTCGCTAGCGGGGGGGAGCAGTTCTTC CASSFASGGEQFF
TRBJ2-1 TRBV9 - - TGTGCCAGCAGCGTAGTTTCTAGGGGCGAAGAGCAGTTCTTC CASSVVSRGEEQFF
TRBJ2-1 TRBV7-6 TRBD2 - TGTGCCAGCAGCTTGGGATCTAGCGGGGGTGTCTACAATGAGCAGTTCTTC CASSLGSSGGVYNEQFF
TRBJ1-6 TRBV10-1 TRBD1 - TGCGCCAGCAGTGAGTTACCTCCTGCAGGGGGGCGGACCTATAATTCACCCCTCCACTTT CASSELPPAGGRTYNSPLHF
TRBJ2-2 TRBV7-2 - - TGTGCCAGCACCTCCCTTCCAGGGAACACCGGGGAGCTGTTTTTT CASTSLPGNTGELFF